Described below is a single TCR beta chain sequence and its context. This sample is part of a study of blood T cell repertoires in COVID-19. Assay used: immunoSEQ multiplex PCR; TCRdb lists only in-frame clones, some missing. Of 85,000 to 120,000 clones listed, 65% to 75% are singletons. CDR1 and CDR2 from the germline V gene are SGHAT and FQNNGV. Trimming took 0 bases from V and 7 from J, leaving 18 bases between them. This CDR3 spans 17 amino acids. The specimen sequenced was peripheral blood. V and J are TRBV11-2 and TRBJ2-2; maybe TRBD1 (7 bases). This TCR was recovered from a human donor with acute or convalescent COVID-19. The donor label of this sample is uncertain. Here the CDR3 DNA reads TGTGCCAGCAGCTTAGATCGGGTGGAGGGGGCTGGCGGGGAGCTGTTTTTT. Its translation is CASSLDRVEGAGGELFF.